This entry lists 27 T cell receptor beta chains sequenced from one sample in a study of identical twins. TCRdb itself ran the 5' RACE reads through MiXCR, one entry per CDR3 protein. The sample yields roughly 750,000 distinct CDR3 sequences, roughly 20% seen once. The same sample was also studied in work on T cells expressing NK-cell markers.

What was sequenced was PBMCs. These receptors were collected from a woman between 18 and 30 years old in good health.

The chain joins TRBV7-9 to TRBJ2-1, with 9 positions matching TRBD1. Germline lookup yields CDR1 SEHNR and CDR2 FQNEAQ (reference sequence). J gave up 6 bases and V 4 bases, and 13 bases lay outside the gene matches. The CDR3 is 17 residues long. The CDR3 DNA reads as TGTGCCAGCAGCTCCCCAGGAGGTGGGACAGGGCGCAATGAGCAGTTCTTC. This encodes CASSSPGGGTGRNEQFF.

This rearrangement joins TRBV6-1 to TRBJ2-1; the D is unclear. CDR1 is MNHNS and CDR2 is SASEGT in the germline V gene. The CDR3 has 13 residues. Trimming stripped 6 bases from V and 10 bases from J, with 16 bases between. Written as DNA, the CDR3 is TGTGCCAGCAGGCCGAACGTGAATCAGGAGCAGTTCTTC. Translation: CASRPNVNQEQFF.

This clonotype was picked up many times. CDR3 in amino acids: CSAKPGLAANNEQFF. The CDR3 DNA is TGCAGTGCCAAACCGGGACTAGCAGCCAACAATGAGCAGTTCTTC. The chain couples TRBV20-1 to TRBJ2-1; 9 bases are a match to TRBD2. With 6 bases clipped from V and 5 bases from J, the junction kept 11 bases outside the gene matches. The CDR3 length is 15 residues. The germline V gene has CDR1 DFQATT and CDR2 SNEGSKA (reference sequence).

This clonotype appeared many times. V usage is TRBV12-3 or TRBV12-4 and J usage is TRBJ2-5; 8 bases are shared with TRBD1. The CDR3 runs to 13 residues. V lost 5 bases to trimming and J lost 4 bases; unmatched junction nucleotides: 3. Written as DNA, the CDR3 is TGTGCCAGCAGTAAACAGGGGGGAGAGACCCAGTACTTC. Protein: CASSKQGGETQYF.

This clonotype was detected ten times or more. A read error may produce the germline difference seen at one junction end. V gene TRBV7-9 combines with J gene TRBJ2-7, with 8 bases aligning to TRBD1. Germline CDR1 and CDR2: SEHNR and FQNEAQ (reference sequence). The CDR3 sequence is 13 residues long. This chain's CDR3 is CASRTGSSYEQYF. In DNA form, the CDR3 reads TGCGCCAGTAGGACAGGGAGCTCCTACGAGCAGTACTTC.

In this sample, this clonotype turned up a few times. This sequence joins TRBV12-3 or TRBV12-4 and TRBJ1-4; 8 bases align to TRBD1. The CDR3 is made up of 14 amino acids. The trim removed 7 bases at V and 7 bases at J, leaving 8 bases unmatched. The CDR3 sequence: CASTADRVGEKLFF. DNA of the CDR3: TGTGCCAGCACCGCGGACAGGGTTGGTGAAAAACTGTTTTTT.

This clonotype was seen at least ten times. V is TRBV12-3 or TRBV12-4 and J is TRBJ2-5, with 8 bases that match TRBD2. The CDR3 loop spans 14 amino acids. V lost 4 bases and J lost 5; bases outside the gene matches: 6. The CDR3 protein is CASSSGTSRETQYF. In nucleotides, the CDR3 is TGTGCCAGCAGTTCCGGGACTAGTCGTGAGACCCAGTACTTC.

The genes are TRBV20-1 and TRBJ2-3, with D maybe TRBD2 (6 bases). The CDR3 is made up of 15 amino acids. Germline V gives CDR1 DFQATT, CDR2 SNEGSKA (reference sequence). V was cut by 5 bases and J by 5 bases, with 20 bases left in between. The CDR3 DNA reads as TGCAGTGCTGGACTTCCTAGCGTGTCAGGAGATACGCAGTATTTT. It translates to CSAGLPSVSGDTQYF.

This clonotype was detected only a few times. The chain joins TRBV9 to TRBJ1-1, with no clear D. The germline V and J ends were trimmed by 0 bases and 0 bases, with 9 bases remaining between them. In germline, CDR1 is SGDLS, CDR2 YYNGEE. This CDR3 is 15 amino acids long. The CDR3: CASSVAPRMNTEAFF. The CDR3 bases are TGTGCCAGCAGCGTAGCCCCAAGGATGAACACTGAAGCTTTCTTT.

This clonotype was seen many times. The chain uses TRBV12-3 or TRBV12-4 and TRBJ2-7; D is undetermined. The CDR3 length is 14 residues. Trimming shortened V by 5 bases and J by 0 bases, and 11 bases separated the two germline ends. The chain's CDR3 is CASSPPGYSYEQYF. The CDR3 DNA follows: TGTGCCAGCAGTCCGCCGGGCTACTCCTACGAGCAGTACTTC.

In its sample, this clonotype was seen many times. The gene calls are TRBV9 and TRBJ2-5; D remains ambiguous. The CDR3 loop spans 12 amino acids. Looked up from germline, CDR1 is SGDLS and CDR2 is YYNGEE. Trimming shortened V by 1 base and J by 5 bases, and 6 bases separated the two germline ends. CDR3 loop: CASSVNDETQYF. The DNA of the CDR3 is TGTGCCAGCAGCGTAAATGATGAGACCCAGTACTTC.

This chain joins TRBV7-2 and TRBJ2-7; tentative D call: TRBD1 (5 bases). CDR1 and CDR2 from the germline V gene are SGHTA and FQGNSA. This CDR3 contains 14 residues. Trimming took 8 bases from V and 3 from J, leaving 17 bases between them. The CDR3 nucleotides read TGTGCCAGCTCAACCCCACAGGCACTCTACGAGCAGTACTTC. It codes for CASSTPQALYEQYF.

The J gene is TRBJ1-4, the V gene TRBV12-3 or TRBV12-4, with D hard to call. CDR3 size: 19 residues. V was trimmed by 4 bases and J by 0 bases, leaving 21 bases between them. The chain's CDR3 is CASSSGPPREPTTNEKLFF. The CDR3 nucleotides are TGTGCCAGCAGTTCCGGCCCCCCGCGGGAGCCAACAACTAATGAAAAACTGTTTTTT.

This clonotype was seen only a few times. This chain connects TRBV20-1 to TRBJ2-3; TRBD2 matches at 7 bases. J lost 2 bases, V lost 5 bases, and 13 bases had no gene match. Germline V lookup: CDR1 DFQATT, CDR2 SNEGSKA (reference sequence). The CDR3 loop spans 16 amino acids. As DNA, the CDR3 is TGCAGTGCTTATAGTCGTGTCGGGAGGATCACAGATACGCAGTATTTT. This gives the protein CSAYSRVGRITDTQYF.

The chain recombines TRBV5-1 with TRBJ2-7; D is tentatively TRBD1 or TRBD2 (5 bases each). The CDR3 totals 16 residues. V lost 0 bases and J 0 bases, leaving 13 bases between the germline ends. CDR1 SGHRS and CDR2 YFSETQ come from the germline V gene. The CDR3 is CASSLVWGPTSYEQYF. The CDR3 bases are TGCGCCAGCAGCTTGGTTTGGGGACCGACCTCCTACGAGCAGTACTTC. Full variable domain (missing parts from reference TRBV5-1 and TRBJ2-7): KAGVTQTPRYLIKTRGQQVTLSCSPISGHRSVSWYQQTPGQGLQFLFEYFSETQRNKGNFPGRFSGRQFSNSRSEMNVSTLELGDSALYLCASSLVWGPTSYEQYFGPGTRLTVT.

This sequence joins TRBV9 and TRBJ1-2, with no clear D. The CDR3 sequence is 12 residues long. CDR1 and CDR2 from the germline V gene are SGDLS and YYNGEE. Trimming pared 7 bases from V and 4 bases from J, leaving 11 bases between. CDR3 in DNA: TGTGCCAGCCGGGGAGGGTCCTATGGCTACACCTTC. Protein sequence: CASRGGSYGYTF.

This clonotype was counted a few times. The V gene is TRBV3-1, the J gene TRBJ2-1; D is unresolved. V was cut by 8 bases and J by 10 bases, with 21 bases left in between. The CDR3 length is 14 residues. The germline CDR1 and CDR2 sequences are LGHDT and YNNKEL (reference sequence). CDR3 residues: CASQHGLGITEQFF. The CDR3 DNA reads TGTGCCAGCCAACACGGGCTAGGGATCACCGAGCAGTTCTTC.

This chain joins TRBV27 and TRBJ2-7; D not resolved. V lost 2 bases, J lost 7 bases, and 12 bases lay in between. Germline V gene lookup returns CDR1 MNHEY and CDR2 SMNVEV (reference sequence). The CDR3 is 13 residues long. As DNA, the CDR3 is TGTGCCAGCAGTTTACAGGTAGCAGAGGAGCAGTACTTC. This encodes CASSLQVAEEQYF.

Only a few counts were recorded for this clonotype. CDR3 sequence reads: CSAGSGGHGDTQYF. DNA of the CDR3: TGCAGTGCCGGTAGCGGGGGGCATGGAGATACGCAGTATTTT. This sequence joins TRBV20-1 and TRBJ2-3; 10 bases are a match to TRBD2. Germline V gene data show CDR1 as DFQATT and CDR2 as SNEGSKA (reference sequence). There are 14 residues in the CDR3. After removal of 6 bases from V and 5 bases from J, the junction contained 8 bases not matched to a gene.

This clonotype was picked up a small number of times. The V call is TRBV6-1, the J call TRBJ2-3; TRBD2 is a possible D gene (5 bases). Deletions cut 8 bases from V and 4 bases from J, with 19 bases between. Per germline, CDR1 MNHNS and CDR2 SASEGT. This CDR3 region has 15 residues. The CDR3 is CASATRGQKADTQYF. CDR3 coding DNA: TGTGCCAGCGCGACTCGGGGTCAAAAGGCAGATACGCAGTATTTT.

This clonotype was observed many times. The genes are TRBV20-1 and TRBJ1-1; the D gene is possibly TRBD1 (6 bases). Germline V gene sequence: CDR1 DFQATT, CDR2 SNEGSKA (reference sequence). V was pared by 1 base and J by 6 bases, with 9 bases between. This CDR3 has 12 amino acids. This chain's CDR3 is CSARAGAAEAFF. CDR3 nucleotide sequence: TGCAGTGCTAGAGCGGGGGCCGCTGAAGCTTTCTTT.

The V and J genes are TRBV7-3 and TRBJ2-1, with no clear D. CDR3 length: 16 amino acids. Germline values: CDR1 SGHTA, CDR2 FQGTGA. V was trimmed by 5 bases and J by 3 bases, leaving 17 bases between them. As DNA, the CDR3 is TGTGCCAGCAGCCCCTCCAGGCGAGATGTCTACAATGAGCAGTTCTTC. Translated: CASSPSRRDVYNEQFF. The whole variable domain, remainder taken from reference TRBV7-3 and TRBJ2-1, is GAGVSQTPSNKVTEKGKYVELRCDPISGHTALYWYRQSLGQGPEFLIYFQGTGAADDSGLPNDRFFAVRPEGSVSTLKIQRTERGDSAVYLCASSPSRRDVYNEQFFGPGTRLTVL.

This clonotype was counted between two and nine times. The V call is TRBV4-2, the J call TRBJ1-3; D gene unclear. From germline, CDR1 is LGHNA and CDR2 YNFKEQ. The CDR3 extends over 15 amino acids. The germline V and J ends were trimmed by 2 bases and 0 bases, with 8 bases remaining between them. CDR3 nucleotide sequence: TGTGCCAGCAGCCAATCAGAATCCTCTGGAAACACCATATATTTT. It translates to CASSQSESSGNTIYF.

The V gene is TRBV6-5, the J gene TRBJ1-1, with D possibly TRBD1 on 5 matching bases. Deletions cut 1 base from V and 11 bases from J, with 8 bases between. Germline CDR1 and CDR2: MNHEY and SVGAGI. The CDR3 is 11 residues long. For the CDR3, the DNA is TGTGCCAGCAGTTACTTGGGGACGGCTTTCTTT. Translation gives CASSYLGTAFF.

The chain couples TRBV5-1 to TRBJ2-7; D gene uncertain. The V end was cut by 0 bases, the J end by 4 bases, with 8 bases between. The CDR3 covers 13 residues. From germline, CDR1 is SGHRS and CDR2 YFSETQ. The CDR3 region is CASSLASNYEQYF. DNA of the CDR3: TGCGCCAGCAGCTTGGCTTCGAATTACGAGCAGTACTTC.

This sequence joins TRBV20-1 and TRBJ2-3; no reliable D call. V lost 2 bases, J lost 2 bases, and 8 bases lay in between. This CDR3 is 13 amino acids long. CDR1 is DFQATT, CDR2 SNEGSKA, per germline (reference sequence). Here the CDR3 DNA reads TGCAGTGCTAGACCGGTACTCACAGATACGCAGTATTTT. Translated, it gives CSARPVLTDTQYF.

This clonotype was counted only a few times. V and J are TRBV5-8 and TRBJ2-7; TRBD2 aligns across 10 bases. The J segment lost 2 bases and the V segment lost 5 bases, leaving 10 bases of the junction unmatched. CDR3 size: 16 residues. Germline V CDR1 and CDR2: SGHTS, YDEGEE. The CDR3 is CASRRPGLASTYEQYF. CDR3 DNA sequence: TGTGCCAGCAGAAGACCGGGACTAGCGTCGACCTACGAGCAGTACTTC.